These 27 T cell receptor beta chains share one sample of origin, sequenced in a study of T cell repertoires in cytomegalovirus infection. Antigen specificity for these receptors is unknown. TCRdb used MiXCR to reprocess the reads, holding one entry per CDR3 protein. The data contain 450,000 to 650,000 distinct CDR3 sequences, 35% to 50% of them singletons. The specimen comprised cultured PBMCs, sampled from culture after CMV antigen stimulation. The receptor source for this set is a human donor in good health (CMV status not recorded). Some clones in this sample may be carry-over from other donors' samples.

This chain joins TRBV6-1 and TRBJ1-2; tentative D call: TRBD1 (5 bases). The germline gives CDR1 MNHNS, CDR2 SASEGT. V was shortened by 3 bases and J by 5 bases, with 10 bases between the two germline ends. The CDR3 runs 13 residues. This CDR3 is CASSEKGPYGYTF. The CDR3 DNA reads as TGTGCCAGCAGTGAGAAGGGGCCTTATGGCTACACCTTC.

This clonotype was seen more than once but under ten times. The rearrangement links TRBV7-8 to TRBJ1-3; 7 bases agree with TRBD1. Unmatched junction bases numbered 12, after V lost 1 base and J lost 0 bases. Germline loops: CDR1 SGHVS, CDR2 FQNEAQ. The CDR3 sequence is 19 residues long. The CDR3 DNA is TGTGCCAGCAGCTTAGGCCCCCCCCGACAGGGAAACTCTGGAAACACCATATATTTT. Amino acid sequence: CASSLGPPRQGNSGNTIYF.

The CDR3 spells CASSQEAGWQFF. As DNA, the CDR3 is TGCGCCAGCAGCCAAGAGGCAGGGTGGCAGTTCTTC. The chain recombines TRBV4-3 with TRBJ2-1, with D perhaps TRBD1 (5 bases). The CDR3 length is 12 residues. Trimming removed 0 bases from V and 12 bases from J, with 9 bases in between. Looked up from germline, CDR1 is LGHNA and CDR2 is YSLEER.

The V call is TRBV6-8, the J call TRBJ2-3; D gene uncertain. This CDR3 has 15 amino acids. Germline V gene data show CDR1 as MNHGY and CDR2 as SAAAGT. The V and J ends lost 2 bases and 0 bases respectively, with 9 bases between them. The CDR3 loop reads CASSYGDTSTDTQYF. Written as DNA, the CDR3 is TGTGCCAGCAGTTACGGAGACACTAGCACAGATACGCAGTATTTT.

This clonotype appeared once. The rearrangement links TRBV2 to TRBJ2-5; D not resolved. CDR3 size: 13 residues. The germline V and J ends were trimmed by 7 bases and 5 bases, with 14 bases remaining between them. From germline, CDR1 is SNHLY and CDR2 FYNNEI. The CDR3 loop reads CASTGGTGETQYF. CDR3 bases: TGTGCCAGCACAGGTGGTACTGGGGAGACCCAGTACTTC.

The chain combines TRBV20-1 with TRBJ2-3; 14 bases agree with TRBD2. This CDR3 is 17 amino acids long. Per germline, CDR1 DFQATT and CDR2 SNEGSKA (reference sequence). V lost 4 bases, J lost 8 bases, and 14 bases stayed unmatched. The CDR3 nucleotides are TGCAGTGCTAACCTCCTCGGGACTAGCGGGAGAGCCGGTACGCAGTATTTT. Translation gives CSANLLGTSGRAGTQYF.

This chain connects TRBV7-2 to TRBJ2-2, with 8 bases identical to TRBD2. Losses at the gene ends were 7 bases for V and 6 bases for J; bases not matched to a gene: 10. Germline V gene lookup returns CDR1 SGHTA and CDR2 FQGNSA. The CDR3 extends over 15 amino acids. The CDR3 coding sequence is TGTGCCAGCACCTCCTTAGCCGGGGGGGCCGGGGAGCTGTTTTTT. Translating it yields CASTSLAGGAGELFF.

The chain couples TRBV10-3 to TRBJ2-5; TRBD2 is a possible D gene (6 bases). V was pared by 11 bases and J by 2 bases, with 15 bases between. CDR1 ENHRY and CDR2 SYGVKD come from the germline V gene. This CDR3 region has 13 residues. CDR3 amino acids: CAVAESGQETQYF. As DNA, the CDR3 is TGTGCCGTGGCTGAAAGCGGGCAAGAGACCCAGTACTTC.

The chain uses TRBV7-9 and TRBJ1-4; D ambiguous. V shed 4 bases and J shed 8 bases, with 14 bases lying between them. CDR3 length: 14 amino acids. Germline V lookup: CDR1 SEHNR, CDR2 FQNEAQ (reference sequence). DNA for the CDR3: TGTGCCAGCAGCTCGGAGATACCGGCCGAAAAACTGTTTTTT. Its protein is CASSSEIPAEKLFF.

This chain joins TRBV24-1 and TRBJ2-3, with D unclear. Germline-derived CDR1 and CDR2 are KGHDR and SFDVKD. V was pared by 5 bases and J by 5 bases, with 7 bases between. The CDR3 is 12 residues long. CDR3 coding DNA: TGTGCCACCAGTGCCGCAGGAGATACGCAGTATTTT. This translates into CATSAAGDTQYF.

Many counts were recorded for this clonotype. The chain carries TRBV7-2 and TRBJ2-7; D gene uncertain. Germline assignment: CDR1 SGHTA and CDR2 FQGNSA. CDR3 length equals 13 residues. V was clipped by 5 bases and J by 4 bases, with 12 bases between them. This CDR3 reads CASSLHNPYEQYF. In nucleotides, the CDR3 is TGTGCCAGCAGCCTCCACAATCCTTACGAGCAGTACTTC.

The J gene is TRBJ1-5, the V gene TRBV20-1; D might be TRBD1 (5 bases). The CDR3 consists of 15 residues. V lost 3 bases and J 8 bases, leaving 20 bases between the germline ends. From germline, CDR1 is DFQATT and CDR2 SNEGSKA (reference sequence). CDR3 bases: TGCAGTGCTAGGGACACTCGGGCCCCCGAGGAGCCCCAGCATTTT. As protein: CSARDTRAPEEPQHF.

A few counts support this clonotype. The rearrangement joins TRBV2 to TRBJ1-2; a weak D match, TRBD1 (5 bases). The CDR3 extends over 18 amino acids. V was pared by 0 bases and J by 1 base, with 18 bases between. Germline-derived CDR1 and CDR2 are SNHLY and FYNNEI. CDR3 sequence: CASSEALRAGPINYGYTF. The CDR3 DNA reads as TGTGCCAGCAGTGAAGCGCTTCGGGCAGGGCCTATTAACTATGGCTACACCTTC.

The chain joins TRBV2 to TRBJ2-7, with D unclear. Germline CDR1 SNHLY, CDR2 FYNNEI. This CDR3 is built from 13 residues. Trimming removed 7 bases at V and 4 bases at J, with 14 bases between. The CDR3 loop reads CASTREDGYEQYF. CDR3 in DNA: TGTGCCAGCACCCGAGAGGACGGGTACGAGCAGTACTTC.

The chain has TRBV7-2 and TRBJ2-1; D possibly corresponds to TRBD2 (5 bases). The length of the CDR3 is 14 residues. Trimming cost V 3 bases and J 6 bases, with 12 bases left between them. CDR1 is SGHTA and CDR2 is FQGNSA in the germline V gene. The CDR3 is CASSFETNRNEQFF. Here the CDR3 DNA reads TGTGCCAGCAGCTTTGAGACTAATCGCAATGAGCAGTTCTTC.

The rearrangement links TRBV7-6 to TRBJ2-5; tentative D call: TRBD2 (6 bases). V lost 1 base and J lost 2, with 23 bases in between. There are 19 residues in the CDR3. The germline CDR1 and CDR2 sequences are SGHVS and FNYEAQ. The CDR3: CASSLDSGSNPWGQETQYF. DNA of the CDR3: TGTGCCAGCAGCTTAGATTCCGGGAGTAATCCCTGGGGTCAAGAGACCCAGTACTTC.

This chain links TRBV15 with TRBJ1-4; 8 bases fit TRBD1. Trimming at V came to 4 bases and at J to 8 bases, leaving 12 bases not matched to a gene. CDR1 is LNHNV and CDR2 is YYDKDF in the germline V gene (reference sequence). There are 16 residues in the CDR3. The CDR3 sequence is CATSTRYRGGGEKLFF. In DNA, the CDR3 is TGTGCCACCAGCACCAGATACAGGGGGGGAGGCGAAAAACTGTTTTTT.

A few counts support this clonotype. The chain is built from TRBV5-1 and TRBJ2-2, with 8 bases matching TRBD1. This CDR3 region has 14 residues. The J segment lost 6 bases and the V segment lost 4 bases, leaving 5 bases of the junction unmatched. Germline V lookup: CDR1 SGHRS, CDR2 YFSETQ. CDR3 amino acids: CASSGQGEAGELFF. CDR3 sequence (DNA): TGCGCCAGCAGCGGACAGGGAGAGGCCGGGGAGCTGTTTTTT.

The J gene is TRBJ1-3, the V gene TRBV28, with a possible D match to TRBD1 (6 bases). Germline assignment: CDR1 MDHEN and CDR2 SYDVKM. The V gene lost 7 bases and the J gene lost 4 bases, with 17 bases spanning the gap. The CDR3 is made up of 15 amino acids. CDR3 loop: CASNRVGGYGNTIYF. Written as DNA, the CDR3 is TGTGCCAGCAACCGGGTCGGGGGCTACGGAAACACCATATATTTT. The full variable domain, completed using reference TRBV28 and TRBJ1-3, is DVKVTQSSRYLVKRTGEKVFLECVQDMDHENMFWYRQDPGLGLRLIYFSYDVKMKEKGDIPEGYSVSREKKERFSLILESASTNQTSMYLCASNRVGGYGNTIYFGEGSWLTVV.

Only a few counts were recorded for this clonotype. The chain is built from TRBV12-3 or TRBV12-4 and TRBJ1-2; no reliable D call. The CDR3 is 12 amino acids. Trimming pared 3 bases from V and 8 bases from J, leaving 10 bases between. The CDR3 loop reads CASSFVGQGYTF. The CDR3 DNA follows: TGTGCCAGCAGTTTTGTGGGTCAAGGCTACACCTTC.

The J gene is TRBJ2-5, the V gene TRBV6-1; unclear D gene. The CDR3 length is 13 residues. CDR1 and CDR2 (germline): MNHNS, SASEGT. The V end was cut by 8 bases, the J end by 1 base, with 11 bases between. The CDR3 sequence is CASGFNFQETQYF. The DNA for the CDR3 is TGTGCCAGCGGATTCAACTTCCAAGAGACCCAGTACTTC.

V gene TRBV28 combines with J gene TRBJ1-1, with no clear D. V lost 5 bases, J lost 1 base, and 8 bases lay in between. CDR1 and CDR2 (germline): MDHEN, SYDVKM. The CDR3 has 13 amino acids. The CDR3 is CASSTTANTEAFF. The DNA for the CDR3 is TGTGCCAGCAGTACGACGGCGAACACTGAAGCTTTCTTT.

Written as DNA, the CDR3 is TGTGCCAGCAGCTTAGGGGTCACCGTCTATTCACCCCTCCACTTT. This translates into CASSLGVTVYSPLHF. V gene TRBV7-9 combines with J gene TRBJ1-6; D not resolved. Trimming left V 1 base short and J 8 bases short, with 12 bases between. Germline values: CDR1 SEHNR, CDR2 FQNEAQ (reference sequence). This CDR3 has 15 amino acids.

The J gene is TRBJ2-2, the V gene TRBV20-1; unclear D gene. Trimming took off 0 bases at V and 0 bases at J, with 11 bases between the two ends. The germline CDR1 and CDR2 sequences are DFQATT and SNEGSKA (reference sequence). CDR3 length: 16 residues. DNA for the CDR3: TGCAGTGCTAGAGATCCCAGAGCAGCGAACACCGGGGAGCTGTTTTTT. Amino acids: CSARDPRAANTGELFF.

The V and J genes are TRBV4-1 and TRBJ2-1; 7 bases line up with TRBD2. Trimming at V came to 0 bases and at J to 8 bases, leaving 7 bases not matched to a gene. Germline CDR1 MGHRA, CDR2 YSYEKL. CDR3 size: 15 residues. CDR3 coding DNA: TGCGCCAGCAGCCAAGATGGGCGGGAGTATTATGAGCAGTTCTTC. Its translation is CASSQDGREYYEQFF.

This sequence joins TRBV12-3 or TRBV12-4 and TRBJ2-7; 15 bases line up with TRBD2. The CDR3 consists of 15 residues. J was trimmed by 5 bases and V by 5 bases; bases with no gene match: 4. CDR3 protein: CASSPGLAGGDEQYF. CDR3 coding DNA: TGTGCCAGCAGTCCGGGACTAGCGGGAGGTGACGAGCAGTACTTC.

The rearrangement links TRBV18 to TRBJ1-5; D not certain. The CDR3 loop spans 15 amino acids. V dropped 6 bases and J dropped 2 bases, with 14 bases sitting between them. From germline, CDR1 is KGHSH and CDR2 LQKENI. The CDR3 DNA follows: TGTGCCAGCTCGCCCCTAGGTGGCGGCAATCAGCCCCAGCATTTT. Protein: CASSPLGGGNQPQHF.